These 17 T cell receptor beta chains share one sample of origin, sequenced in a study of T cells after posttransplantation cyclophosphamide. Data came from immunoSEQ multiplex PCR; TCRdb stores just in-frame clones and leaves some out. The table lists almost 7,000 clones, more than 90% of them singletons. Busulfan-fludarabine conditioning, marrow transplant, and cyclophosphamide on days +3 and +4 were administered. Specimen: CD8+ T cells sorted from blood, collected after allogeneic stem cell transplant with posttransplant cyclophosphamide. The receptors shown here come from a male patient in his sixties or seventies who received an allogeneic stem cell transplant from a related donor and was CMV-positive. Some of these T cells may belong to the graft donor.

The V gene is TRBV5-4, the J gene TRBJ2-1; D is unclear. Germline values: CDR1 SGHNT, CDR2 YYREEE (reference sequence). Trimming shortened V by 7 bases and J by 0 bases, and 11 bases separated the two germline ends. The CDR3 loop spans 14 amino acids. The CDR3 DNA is TGTGCCAGCGGTGAGGCGCCCTCCTACAATGAGCAGTTCTTC. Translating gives CASGEAPSYNEQFF.

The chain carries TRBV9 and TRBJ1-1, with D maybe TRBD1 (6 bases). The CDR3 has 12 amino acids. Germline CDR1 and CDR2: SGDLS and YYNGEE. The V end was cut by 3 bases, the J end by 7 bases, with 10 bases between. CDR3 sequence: CASSATGSEAFF. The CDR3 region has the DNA TGTGCCAGCAGCGCCACAGGGAGTGAAGCTTTCTTT.

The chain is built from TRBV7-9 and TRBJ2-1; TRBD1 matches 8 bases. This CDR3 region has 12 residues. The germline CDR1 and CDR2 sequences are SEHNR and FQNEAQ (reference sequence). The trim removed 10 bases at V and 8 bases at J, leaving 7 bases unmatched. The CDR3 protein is CATPTGDDEQFF. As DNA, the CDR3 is TGTGCCACTCCGACAGGGGATGATGAGCAGTTCTTC. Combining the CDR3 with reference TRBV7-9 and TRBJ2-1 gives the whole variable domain DTGVSQNPRHKITKRGQNVTFRCDPISEHNRLYWYRQTLGQGPEFLTYFQNEAQLEKSRLLSDRFSAERPKGSFSTLEIQRTEQGDSAMYLCATPTGDDEQFFGPGTRLTVL.

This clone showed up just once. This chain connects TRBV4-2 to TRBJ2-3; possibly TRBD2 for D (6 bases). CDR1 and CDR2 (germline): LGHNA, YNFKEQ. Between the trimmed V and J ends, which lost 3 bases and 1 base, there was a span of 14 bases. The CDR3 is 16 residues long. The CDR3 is CASSHKPIAGTDTQYF. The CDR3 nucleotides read TGTGCCAGCAGCCATAAACCCATAGCGGGCACAGATACGCAGTATTTT.

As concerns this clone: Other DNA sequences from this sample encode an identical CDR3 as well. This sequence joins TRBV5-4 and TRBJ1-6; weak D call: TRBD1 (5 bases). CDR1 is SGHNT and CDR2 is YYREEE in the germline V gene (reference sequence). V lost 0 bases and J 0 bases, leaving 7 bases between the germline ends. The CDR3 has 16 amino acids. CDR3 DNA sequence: TGTGCCAGCAGCTTGGAACAGGTCTCCTATAATTCACCCCTCCACTTT. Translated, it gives CASSLEQVSYNSPLHF.

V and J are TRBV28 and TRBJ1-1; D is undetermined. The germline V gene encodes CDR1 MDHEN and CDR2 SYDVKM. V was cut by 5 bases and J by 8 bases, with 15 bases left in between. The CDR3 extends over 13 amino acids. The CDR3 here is CASSNRVSGEAFF. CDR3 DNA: TGTGCCAGCAGTAACCGGGTCTCTGGGGAAGCTTTCTTT.

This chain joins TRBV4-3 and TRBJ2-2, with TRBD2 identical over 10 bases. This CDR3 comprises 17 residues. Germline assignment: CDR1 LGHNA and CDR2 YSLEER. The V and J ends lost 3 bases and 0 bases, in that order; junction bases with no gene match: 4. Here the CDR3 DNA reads TGCGCCAGCAGCCAGGCCACTAGCGGGGCGAACACCGGGGAGCTGTTTTTT. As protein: CASSQATSGANTGELFF.

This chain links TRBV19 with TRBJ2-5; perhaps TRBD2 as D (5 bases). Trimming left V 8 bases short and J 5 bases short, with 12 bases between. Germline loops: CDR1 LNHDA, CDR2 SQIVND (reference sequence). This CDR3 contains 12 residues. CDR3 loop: CASAMTTETQYF. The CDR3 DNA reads TGTGCCAGTGCCATGACTACGGAGACCCAGTACTTC.

The CDR3 bases are TGCGCCAGCAGTCTAACAAGTGACAGTGAAGCTTTCTTT. It codes for CASSLTSDSEAFF. V and J are TRBV5-1 and TRBJ1-1, with D possibly being TRBD1 (5 bases). Trimming cost V 5 bases and J 7 bases, with 15 bases left between them. Looked up from germline, CDR1 is SGHRS and CDR2 is YFSETQ. This CDR3 is 13 amino acids long.

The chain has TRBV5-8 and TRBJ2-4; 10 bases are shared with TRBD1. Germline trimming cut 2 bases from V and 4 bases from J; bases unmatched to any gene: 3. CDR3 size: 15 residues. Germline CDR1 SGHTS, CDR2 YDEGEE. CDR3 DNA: TGTGCCAGCAGCTTACAGGGACAGGGGAAAAACATTCAGTACTTC. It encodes CASSLQGQGKNIQYF.

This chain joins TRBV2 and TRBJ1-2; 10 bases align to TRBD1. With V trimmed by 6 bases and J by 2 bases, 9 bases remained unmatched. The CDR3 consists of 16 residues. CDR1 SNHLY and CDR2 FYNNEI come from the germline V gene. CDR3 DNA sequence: TGTGCCAGCAGAGGGGGGGGGACAGGGGCAAACTATGGCTACACCTTC. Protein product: CASRGGGTGANYGYTF.

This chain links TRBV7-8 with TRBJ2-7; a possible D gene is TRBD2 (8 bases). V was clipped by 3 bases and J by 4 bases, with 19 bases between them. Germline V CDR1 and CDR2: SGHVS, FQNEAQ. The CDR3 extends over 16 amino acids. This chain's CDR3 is CASSFGGEGAGYEQYF. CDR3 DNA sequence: TGTGCCAGCAGCTTCGGGGGGGAGGGGGCGGGTTACGAGCAGTACTTC. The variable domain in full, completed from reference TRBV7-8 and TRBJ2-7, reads GAGVSQSPRYKVAKRGQDVALRCDPISGHVSLFWYQQALGQGPEFLTYFQNEAQLDKSGLPSDRFFAERPEGSVSTLKIQRTQQEDSAVYLCASSFGGEGAGYEQYFGPGTRLTVT.

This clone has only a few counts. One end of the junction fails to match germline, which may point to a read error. The CDR3 bases are TGTGCCAGCAGCTCGATGAGCGATTGGCATTTT. Its protein is CASSSMSDWHF. This chain connects TRBV5-4 to TRBJ2-3, with D uncertain. CDR3 length: 11 amino acids. Germline-derived CDR1 and CDR2 are SGHNT and YYREEE (reference sequence).

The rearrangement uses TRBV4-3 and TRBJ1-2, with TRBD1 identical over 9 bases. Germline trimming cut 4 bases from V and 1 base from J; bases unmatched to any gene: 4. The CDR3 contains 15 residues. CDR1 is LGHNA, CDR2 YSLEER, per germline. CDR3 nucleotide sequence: TGCGCCAGCAGCCTGGACAGGGGCTATAACTATGGCTACACCTTC. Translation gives CASSLDRGYNYGYTF.

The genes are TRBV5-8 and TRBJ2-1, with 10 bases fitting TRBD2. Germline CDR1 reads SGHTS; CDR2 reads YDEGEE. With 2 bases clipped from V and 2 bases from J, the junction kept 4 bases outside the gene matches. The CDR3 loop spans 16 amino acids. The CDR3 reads CASSFTSGDTYNEQFF. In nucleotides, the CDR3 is TGTGCCAGCAGCTTTACTAGCGGGGACACCTACAATGAGCAGTTCTTC.

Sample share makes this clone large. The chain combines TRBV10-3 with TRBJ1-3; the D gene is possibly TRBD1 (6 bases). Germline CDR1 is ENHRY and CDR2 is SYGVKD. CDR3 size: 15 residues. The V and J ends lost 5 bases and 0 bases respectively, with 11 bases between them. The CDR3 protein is CAISPTGLSGNTIYF. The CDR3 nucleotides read TGTGCCATCAGTCCGACAGGTCTCTCTGGAAACACCATATATTTT.

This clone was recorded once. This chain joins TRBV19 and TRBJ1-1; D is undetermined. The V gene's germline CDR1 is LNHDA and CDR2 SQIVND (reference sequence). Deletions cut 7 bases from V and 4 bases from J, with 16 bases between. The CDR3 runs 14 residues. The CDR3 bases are TGTGCCAGTACCCAGACGAGGAGGCCCACTGAAGCTTTCTTT. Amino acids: CASTQTRRPTEAFF.